Presented here are 14 T cell receptor beta chains from one specimen sequenced in a study of neoadjuvant nivolumab and ipilimumab in lung cancer. Assay: immunoSEQ multiplex PCR; the TCRdb copy retains only in-frame clones and omits some. The sample holds around 6,000 clones, 65% seen once. The sample was tumor tissue, taken after neoadjuvant nivolumab, alone or with ipilimumab, at or shortly before surgery. Receptor source: an adult with non-small cell lung cancer.

This clone was detected once. This rearrangement joins TRBV5-8 to TRBJ1-6; TRBD1 matches 9 bases. This CDR3 has 16 amino acids. In germline, CDR1 is SGHTS, CDR2 YDEGEE. The J segment lost 7 bases and the V segment lost 0 bases, leaving 5 bases of the junction unmatched. The DNA for the CDR3 is TGTGCCAGCAGCTTGGTCACAGGGGGCGCGAATTCACCCCTCCACTTT. Translation gives CASSLVTGGANSPLHF.

V is TRBV6-5 and J is TRBJ2-3; no reliable D call. Germline CDR1 and CDR2: MNHEY and SVGAGI. The CDR3 runs to 13 residues. V was trimmed by 5 bases and J by 1 base, leaving 7 bases between them. CDR3: CASSEPGTDTQYF. In DNA, the CDR3 is TGTGCCAGCAGTGAACCCGGCACAGATACGCAGTATTTT.

This chain uses TRBV18 with TRBJ1-3; perhaps TRBD1 as D (5 bases). The CDR3 extends over 16 amino acids. V was pared by 4 bases and J by 0 bases, with 13 bases between. CDR1 and CDR2 from the germline V gene are KGHSH and LQKENI. The CDR3 is CASSRLPGTSGNTIYF. The CDR3 DNA reads TGTGCCAGCTCACGTCTCCCGGGGACCTCTGGAAACACCATATATTTT.

This chain connects TRBV9 to TRBJ1-1; D may be TRBD1 (5 bases). Trimming removed 0 bases at V and 5 bases at J, with 11 bases between. The CDR3 has 14 amino acids. Germline loops: CDR1 SGDLS, CDR2 YYNGEE. The CDR3 spells CASSVGGSGTEAFF. The CDR3 DNA follows: TGTGCCAGCAGCGTAGGGGGGTCCGGGACTGAAGCTTTCTTT.

This clone was seen a few times. The chain links TRBV14 to TRBJ2-7; TRBD2 is a possible D gene (6 bases). V shed 4 bases and J shed 3 bases, with 19 bases lying between them. Germline-derived CDR1 and CDR2 are SGHDN and FVKESK. The CDR3 has 16 amino acids. The CDR3: CASSPLGLLNNYEQYF. The CDR3 nucleotides read TGTGCCAGCAGCCCCCTGGGACTCCTGAACAACTACGAGCAGTACTTC.

V gene TRBV6-5 combines with J gene TRBJ2-7; 11 bases are a match to TRBD1. Germline V gene sequence: CDR1 MNHEY, CDR2 SVGAGI. This CDR3 has 14 residues. V dropped 6 bases and J dropped 3; count of bases not matched to a gene: 4. For the CDR3, the DNA is TGTGCCAGCAGGCGGGACAGGGGGTTCTACGAGCAGTACTTC. Translated, it gives CASRRDRGFYEQYF.

The chain combines TRBV28 with TRBJ1-2; D is uncertain. This CDR3 has 15 amino acids. The ends were cut back, 8 bases at V and 1 base at J, with 17 bases in the middle. Germline values: CDR1 MDHEN, CDR2 SYDVKM. The CDR3 loop reads CASSFGESRNYGYTF. In nucleotides, the CDR3 is TGTGCCAGCTCTTTCGGGGAGTCCCGTAACTATGGCTACACCTTC.

The chain links TRBV28 to TRBJ2-1; unclear D gene. Deletions cut 5 bases from V and 4 bases from J, with 9 bases between. Germline loops: CDR1 MDHEN, CDR2 SYDVKM. This CDR3 has 13 residues. This CDR3 is CASSLINYNEQFF. In DNA form, the CDR3 reads TGTGCCAGCAGTCTGATTAATTACAATGAGCAGTTCTTC.

This rearrangement joins TRBV2 to TRBJ1-5, with D perhaps TRBD1 (6 bases). The V gene's germline CDR1 is SNHLY and CDR2 FYNNEI. V gave up 4 bases and J gave up 7 bases, with 14 bases separating them. The CDR3 consists of 14 residues. CDR3 sequence (DNA): TGTGCCAGCAGTGGGAACAGGGAAATCCAGCCCCAGCATTTT. It is translated as CASSGNREIQPQHF.

The chain joins TRBV2 to TRBJ1-2; a possible D gene is TRBD1 (5 bases). V shed 3 bases and J shed 4 bases, with 12 bases lying between them. This CDR3 has 14 amino acids. Germline CDR1 and CDR2: SNHLY and FYNNEI. The CDR3 sequence is CASSDGGIGYGYTF. CDR3 coding DNA: TGTGCCAGCAGTGATGGGGGAATTGGCTATGGCTACACCTTC. Variable domain in full (rest from reference TRBV2 and TRBJ1-2): EPEVTQTPSHQVTQMGQEVILRCVPISNHLYFYWYRQILGQKVEFLVSFYNNEISEKSEIFDDQFSVERPDGSNFTLKIRSTKLEDSAMYFCASSDGGIGYGYTFGSGTRLTVV.

This rearrangement joins TRBV7-2 to TRBJ2-7; 9 bases match TRBD2. CDR3 length: 17 amino acids. CDR1 SGHTA and CDR2 FQGNSA come from the germline V gene. With V trimmed by 3 bases and J by 2 bases, 11 bases remained unmatched. CDR3 in DNA: TGTGCCAGCAGCTTTGGGCTAGCGGGAAACTTTCCCTACGAGCAGTACTTC. Translation gives CASSFGLAGNFPYEQYF. Full variable domain (remainder filled in from reference TRBV7-2 and TRBJ2-7): GAGVSQSPSNKVTEKGKDVELRCDPISGHTALYWYRQSLGQGLEFLIYFQGNSAPDKSGLPSDRFSAERTGGSVSTLTIQRTQQEDSAVYLCASSFGLAGNFPYEQYFGPGTRLTVT.

The rearrangement joins TRBV10-3 to TRBJ2-7, with D possibly matching TRBD1 (7 bases). This CDR3 spans 18 amino acids. V lost 9 bases and J 0 bases, leaving 27 bases between the germline ends. Germline-derived CDR1 and CDR2 are ENHRY and SYGVKD. CDR3: CAMGGDSRTAGSSYEQYF. The CDR3 nucleotides read TGTGCCATGGGTGGGGACAGTAGGACGGCCGGGAGCTCCTACGAGCAGTACTTC.

The chain is built from TRBV18 and TRBJ2-7; no clear D gene. The CDR3 is 12 amino acids. Deletions cut 4 bases from V and 3 bases from J, with 7 bases between. Per germline, CDR1 KGHSH and CDR2 LQKENI. CDR3 amino acids: CASSQANYEQYF. CDR3 sequence (DNA): TGTGCCAGCTCACAAGCAAACTACGAGCAGTACTTC.

V is TRBV6-1 and J is TRBJ2-3; D unresolved. The CDR3 loop spans 14 amino acids. Trimming took off 1 base at V and 3 bases at J, with 8 bases between the two ends. From germline, CDR1 is MNHNS and CDR2 SASEGT. CDR3 loop: CASSEGGVTDTQYF. The CDR3 coding sequence is TGTGCCAGCAGTGAAGGTGGGGTAACAGATACGCAGTATTTT.